The next 27 T cell receptor beta chains were all read from a single sample in a study of low-dose radiotherapy and immunotherapy resistance in tumors. First-strand cDNA used TRAV- and TRBV-specific primers, covering alpha and beta chains. Using a constant-region primer together with a V-primer adapter, TCRs were subjected to 15 to 20 PCR cycles of amplification. MiXCR was run by TCRdb on the reads, yielding one entry per CDR3 protein. The profile shows tens of thousands of distinct CDR3 sequences, around a quarter of them singletons. Noted time point: after trial treatment. Described treatment: LDRT plus nivolumab, ipilimumab, low-dose cyclophosphamide and aspirin (RACIN trial). The material sequenced was PBMCs, taken after low-dose radiotherapy plus immunotherapy. Source of these receptors: a male donor with prostate cancer.

This clonotype is categorized as medium-sized. This chain links TRBV28 with TRBJ2-7; D is possibly TRBD1 or TRBD2 (5 bases each). CDR3 size: 14 residues. V was cut by 7 bases and J by 2 bases, with 15 bases left in between. Germline-derived CDR1 and CDR2 are MDHEN and SYDVKM. CDR3 bases: TGTGCCAGCACCTCTGGGGCGGGCCCCTACGAGCAGTACTTC. Protein: CASTSGAGPYEQYF.

V and J are TRBV5-1 and TRBJ2-1; 9 bases line up with TRBD2. The length of the CDR3 is 15 residues. The V gene's germline CDR1 is SGHRS and CDR2 YFSETQ. After removal of 0 bases from V and 10 bases from J, the junction contained 8 bases not matched to a gene. CDR3 loop: CASSLETSGSGEQFF. The CDR3 DNA follows: TGCGCCAGCAGCTTGGAGACTAGCGGCTCGGGCGAGCAGTTCTTC.

The rearrangement links TRBV11-1 to TRBJ1-2; D is possibly TRBD1 (5 bases). Deletions cut 3 bases from V and 8 bases from J, with 13 bases between. This CDR3 spans 13 amino acids. Germline CDR1 and CDR2: SGHAT and FQDESV (reference sequence). In nucleotides, the CDR3 is TGTGCCAGCAGCTTCTTCAGCAGGGAAGGCTACACCTTC. Protein: CASSFFSREGYTF.

This clonotype occurred many times. This chain links TRBV27 with TRBJ1-2; TRBD1 might be the D (6 bases). The CDR3 spans 14 residues. CDR1 MNHEY and CDR2 SMNVEV come from the germline V gene (reference sequence). Trimming pared 10 bases from V and 5 bases from J, leaving 20 bases between. The CDR3, as DNA: TGTGCCACCTCTCGGGGGGGGGGGGCTTATGGCTACACCTTC. Translating it yields CATSRGGGAYGYTF.

This clonotype showed up many times. The J gene is TRBJ2-1, the V gene TRBV6-1; TRBD1 matches 10 bases. The CDR3 is 14 amino acids. The junction had 6 bases not matched to a gene; V was cut back by 6 bases and J by 7 bases. Germline V gene sequence: CDR1 MNHNS, CDR2 SASEGT. The CDR3 nucleotides read TGTGCCAGCAGCCGGGACAGGGGAATAAATGAGCAGTTCTTC. Protein product: CASSRDRGINEQFF.

This clonotype was seen at least ten times. J is TRBJ2-1 and V is TRBV20-1, with TRBD2 identical over 15 bases. J was trimmed by 9 bases and V by 6 bases; bases with no gene match: 6. This CDR3 has 14 amino acids. Germline V gene lookup returns CDR1 DFQATT and CDR2 SNEGSKA (reference sequence). The CDR3 DNA reads TGCAGTGCACGGACTAGCGGGAGGGGTGGTGAGCAGTTCTTC. Protein: CSARTSGRGGEQFF.

This clonotype was detected many times. This CDR3 reads CASSDSQGGELFF. The CDR3 coding sequence is TGTGCCAGCAGTGACTCCCAGGGAGGGGAGCTGTTTTTT. J is TRBJ2-2 and V is TRBV6-4; TRBD1 is a possible D gene (5 bases). Germline CDR1 is MRHNA and CDR2 is SNTAGT. V dropped 0 bases and J dropped 8 bases, with 7 bases sitting between them. This CDR3 has 13 amino acids.

Ten or more counts support this clonotype. CDR3 bases: TGTGCCAGCAGTTTTTTGAGCGGGAGGGCCGTGGTTCGCGAGCAGTACTTC. Its protein product is CASSFLSGRAVVREQYF. The V call is TRBV12-3 or TRBV12-4, the J call TRBJ2-7; TRBD2 aligns across 10 bases. The V segment lost 3 bases and the J segment 6 bases; nucleotides outside the gene matches: 14. The CDR3 is 17 residues long.

This clonotype was detected ten times or more. The V and J genes are TRBV20-1 and TRBJ1-1, with D perhaps TRBD1 (5 bases). Trimming took 3 bases from V and 1 from J, leaving 9 bases between them. The CDR3 spans 13 residues. Germline V gene data show CDR1 as DFQATT and CDR2 as SNEGSKA (reference sequence). The CDR3 DNA sequence: TGCAGTGCTAGGCAGGGTGCGAACACTGAAGCTTTCTTT. This translates into CSARQGANTEAFF.

This clonotype was detected many times. The chain recombines TRBV5-6 with TRBJ2-5; D might be TRBD1 or TRBD2, each matching 5 bases. This CDR3 contains 14 residues. Germline lookup yields CDR1 SGHDT and CDR2 YYEEEE. V was clipped by 2 bases and J by 3 bases, with 11 bases between them. The CDR3 protein is CASSFRGSKETQYF. In DNA form, the CDR3 reads TGTGCCAGCAGCTTTCGGGGCAGCAAAGAGACCCAGTACTTC.

This chain links TRBV19 with TRBJ1-5; D gene unclear. The CDR3 consists of 13 residues. V lost 3 bases and J 4 bases, leaving 7 bases between the germline ends. Germline values: CDR1 LNHDA, CDR2 SQIVND (reference sequence). CDR3 protein: CASSIQENQPQHF. For the CDR3, the DNA is TGTGCCAGTAGTATTCAGGAGAATCAGCCCCAGCATTTT.

This clonotype has ten or more counts. This chain uses TRBV29-1 with TRBJ2-1, with D perhaps TRBD2 (6 bases). Looked up from germline, CDR1 is SQVTM and CDR2 is ANQGSEA. V dropped 5 bases and J dropped 10 bases, with 9 bases sitting between them. CDR3 length equals 10 residues. CDR3 in amino acids: CSVRDSEQFF. The CDR3 nucleotides are TGCAGCGTTCGGGACTCCGAGCAGTTCTTC.

This clonotype showed up many times. The chain uses TRBV7-9 and TRBJ1-2; the D is unclear. The germline gives CDR1 SEHNR, CDR2 FQNEAQ (reference sequence). Deletions cut 5 bases from V and 1 base from J, with 14 bases between. The length of the CDR3 is 15 residues. This chain's CDR3 is CASSAVRPSNYGYTF. For the CDR3, the DNA is TGTGCCAGCAGCGCAGTAAGACCGAGTAACTATGGCTACACCTTC.

The sample holds many counts of this clonotype. The V and J genes are TRBV28 and TRBJ2-4; no definite D call. V lost 2 bases and J lost 1, with 12 bases in between. The CDR3 totals 16 residues. The germline V gene encodes CDR1 MDHEN and CDR2 SYDVKM. CDR3 nucleotide sequence: TGTGCCAGCAGTTTAAGGTCAGGTCAGGCCAAAAACATTCAGTACTTC. This translates into CASSLRSGQAKNIQYF.

This clonotype was seen at least ten times. The chain combines TRBV20-1 with TRBJ2-7, with 14 bases fitting TRBD2. The trim removed 3 bases at V and 2 bases at J, leaving 18 bases unmatched. The CDR3 runs to 20 residues. Germline CDR1 reads DFQATT; CDR2 reads SNEGSKA (reference sequence). CDR3 DNA sequence: TGCAGTGCTAGGGACATCGGGACTAGCGGGAGTCTCCCGGGCCCCTACGAGCAGTACTTC. Its protein is CSARDIGTSGSLPGPYEQYF.

In its sample, this clonotype was seen many times. The gene calls are TRBV5-1 and TRBJ2-7, with 9 bases that match TRBD1. Germline CDR1 reads SGHRS; CDR2 reads YFSETQ. The CDR3 is 16 amino acids. Unmatched junction bases numbered 9, after V lost 4 bases and J lost 1 base. CDR3 amino acids: CASSLYYGQGSYEQYF. The CDR3 coding sequence is TGCGCCAGCAGCCTATACTATGGACAGGGGTCCTACGAGCAGTACTTC. Variable domain in full (rest from reference TRBV5-1 and TRBJ2-7): KAGVTQTPRYLIKTRGQQVTLSCSPISGHRSVSWYQQTPGQGLQFLFEYFSETQRNKGNFPGRFSGRQFSNSRSEMNVSTLELGDSALYLCASSLYYGQGSYEQYFGPGTRLTVT.

This clonotype has a count of ten or more. The rearrangement uses TRBV11-2 and TRBJ2-7; D tentatively fits TRBD1 or TRBD2 (5 bases each). V was clipped by 5 bases and J by 4 bases, with 12 bases between them. This CDR3 is 13 amino acids long. The germline CDR1 and CDR2 sequences are SGHAT and FQNNGV. DNA of the CDR3: TGTGCCAGCAGCCTGGGGGTAGAATACGAGCAGTACTTC. Protein sequence: CASSLGVEYEQYF. The complete variable domain, with remaining parts taken from reference TRBV11-2 and TRBJ2-7, reads EAGVAQSPRYKIIEKRQSVAFWCNPISGHATLYWYQQILGQGPKLLIQFQNNGVVDDSQLPKDRFSAERLKGVDSTLKIQPAKLEDSAVYLCASSLGVEYEQYFGPGTRLTVT.

For this clonotype: A single base is all that separates this from a far larger clone, so a read error is likely. The chain combines TRBV11-2 with TRBJ2-7, with 13 bases identical to TRBD2. Germline CDR1 reads SGHAT; CDR2 reads FQNNGV. The J segment lost 7 bases and the V segment lost 7 bases, leaving 10 bases of the junction unmatched. The CDR3 sequence is 15 residues long. The CDR3 protein is CASTRTSGSTLEQYF. CDR3 sequence (DNA): TGTGCCAGCACGCGGACTAGCGGGAGTACTCTTGAGCAGTACTTC.

This clonotype was seen repeatedly, ten times or more. The chain recombines TRBV12-5 with TRBJ2-1, with TRBD2 as a possible D gene (5 bases). The CDR3 contains 14 residues. The germline gives CDR1 LGHNT, CDR2 FRNRAP. V was cut by 6 bases and J by 9 bases, with 18 bases left in between. Here the CDR3 DNA reads TGTGCTAGTGGCTCTAACCCTGGAGGCACTGAGCAGTTCTTC. Amino acid sequence: CASGSNPGGTEQFF. The variable domain in full, with the rest retrieved from reference TRBV12-5 and TRBJ2-1, is DARVTQTPRHKVTEMGQEVTMRCQPILGHNTVFWYRQTMMQGLELLAYFRNRAPLDDSGMPKDRFSAEMPDATLATLKIQPSEPRDSAVYFCASGSNPGGTEQFFGPGTRLTVL.

This clonotype showed up many times. This chain links TRBV20-1 with TRBJ2-3; TRBD2 agrees at 11 bases. Germline V CDR1 and CDR2: DFQATT, SNEGSKA (reference sequence). V gave up 4 bases and J gave up 6 bases; unmatched junction bases: 18. This CDR3 has 18 residues. The CDR3 reads CSATPDGLAGGLLDTQYF. The CDR3 bases are TGCAGTGCTACTCCCGATGGGCTAGCGGGAGGCTTGTTGGATACGCAGTATTTT.

This chain connects TRBV27 to TRBJ2-1; 7 bases line up with TRBD1. CDR3 length equals 14 residues. V shed 1 base, J shed 6 bases, and the junction held 3 bases outside the gene matches. Germline values: CDR1 MNHEY, CDR2 SMNVEV (reference sequence). The CDR3 protein is CASSLWGQINEQFF. CDR3 nucleotides: TGTGCCAGCAGTTTATGGGGACAGATCAATGAGCAGTTCTTC.

In this sample, this clonotype turned up many times. This chain uses TRBV12-3 or TRBV12-4 with TRBJ1-5, with 7 bases lining up with TRBD1. The V gene end was trimmed by 5 bases and the J gene end by 4 bases; junction bases not matched to a gene: 5. This CDR3 spans 14 amino acids. In nucleotides, the CDR3 is TGTGCCAGCAGTCGGGACAGTGTGAATCAGCCCCAGCATTTT. This translates into CASSRDSVNQPQHF.

The chain couples TRBV20-1 to TRBJ2-1; TRBD1 aligns across 8 bases. Germline V gives CDR1 DFQATT, CDR2 SNEGSKA (reference sequence). The V and J ends lost 3 bases and 5 bases, in that order; junction bases with no gene match: 9. The CDR3 is made up of 15 amino acids. This chain's CDR3 is CSASLGQGGNNEQFF. The CDR3 nucleotides are TGCAGTGCTAGTCTCGGACAGGGAGGTAACAATGAGCAGTTCTTC.

Ten or more counts support this clonotype. The genes are TRBV7-2 and TRBJ2-2; D is ambiguous. The CDR3 totals 15 residues. V lost 5 bases and J lost 8, with 18 bases in between. Germline CDR1 reads SGHTA; CDR2 reads FQGNSA. The CDR3 is CASSPWRPAGGELFF. The CDR3 DNA follows: TGTGCCAGCAGCCCTTGGCGACCCGCCGGGGGGGAGCTGTTTTTT.

This clonotype showed up many times. This rearrangement joins TRBV6-1 to TRBJ2-5; D perhaps matches TRBD2 (5 bases). Between the trimmed V and J ends, which lost 2 bases and 7 bases, there was a span of 14 bases. The CDR3 loop spans 14 amino acids. Germline V lookup: CDR1 MNHNS, CDR2 SASEGT. The CDR3 sequence is CASSESRPAGTQYF. CDR3 DNA sequence: TGTGCCAGCAGTGAATCTCGGCCTGCGGGGACCCAGTACTTC.

This clonotype was counted ten times or more. V gene TRBV3-1 combines with J gene TRBJ1-1; a weak D match, TRBD1 (6 bases). The CDR3 spans 13 residues. Germline V gives CDR1 LGHDT, CDR2 YNNKEL (reference sequence). V lost 4 bases and J lost 0, with 6 bases in between. The CDR3 loop is CASSRQVNTEAFF. The CDR3 region has the DNA TGTGCCAGCAGCCGACAGGTGAACACTGAAGCTTTCTTT.

The V gene is TRBV4-3, the J gene TRBJ1-2; 7 bases are shared with TRBD1. CDR1 is LGHNA, CDR2 YSLEER, per germline. This CDR3 contains 16 residues. The V gene end was trimmed by 0 bases and the J gene end by 8 bases; junction bases not matched to a gene: 12. The CDR3 DNA follows: TGCGCCAGCAGCCAAGATCCCGAGGGGGACAGTCGAGGCTACACCTTC. Translating gives CASSQDPEGDSRGYTF.